The clone carrying this TCR beta chain was counted at least ten times. Its antigen is unknown. The germline gives CDR1 MNHEY, CDR2 SVGAGI. Trimming cost V 1 base and J 3 bases, with 9 bases left between them. The CDR3 contains 15 residues. This sample was taken from a study of breast tumors, draining lymph nodes, adjacent tissues. Samples came from axillary lymph nodes draining the breast cancer. TCRdb independently ran MiXCR on the multiplex PCR reads; one entry per CDR3 protein. Of 270,000 or so distinct CDR3 sequences listed, 30% are singletons. General observations from the study: Most tumor T cells seemingly derive from lymph node, then expand in tumor.

The sample consisted of axillary lymph node tissue. The chain couples TRBV6-5 to TRBJ2-2; no firm D call. The source of this sequence is a female donor with breast cancer. Some clones in this sample may be carry-over from other donors' samples. The CDR3, as DNA: TGTGCCAGCAGTTACTTGCGCACCTACACCGGGGAGCTGTTTTTT. Its protein product is CASSYLRTYTGELFF.